This T cell receptor (beta chain) was observed in a study of a mutant IDH1 vaccine in newly diagnosed glioma. Specified time point: week 35, safety follow-up. Each dose delivered 300 ug of mutant IDH1 20-mer peptide subcutaneously with imiquimod. As to this clone: The antigen remains unidentified.

The CDR3 is 14 amino acids. Germline loops: CDR1 SGHRS, CDR2 YFSETQ. J was trimmed by 6 bases and V by 2 bases; bases with no gene match: 6. This table comes from immunoSEQ multiplex PCR, and its TCRdb copy is limited to in-frame clones, with some not included. The sample yields 40,000 to 45,000 clones, around 83% seen once. This chain connects TRBV5-1 to TRBJ1-1; 8 bases are a match to TRBD1. This sequence originates from a woman between 45 and 65 years old with glioma. The specimen comprised PBMCs, sampled from a glioma patient whose treatment included an IDH1 peptide vaccine. This CDR3 reads CASSLGQGLAEAFF. The DNA for the CDR3 is TGCGCCAGCAGCTTAGGACAGGGTCTGGCTGAAGCTTTCTTT.